The rows below give T cell receptor beta chains drawn from one sample of a study of memory CD8 T cells in hepatitis C reinfection. Repertoires were generated with immunoSEQ multiplex PCR, while TCRdb's copy carries only in-frame clones and drops some. The top ten hold over 0.95% of the sample, which has 45,000 to 55,000 clones, 89% seen once. Sequences were obtained from naive CD8+ T cells sorted from blood. These receptors all come from a man aged 18 to 29 with hepatitis C virus infection. CDR3s include the opening cysteine and the closing phenylalanine or tryptophan. D genes are given only for firm matches. Not every row has a clone size; where given, it reads once, few, many or a size class.

D gene	clone size	J gene	V gene	CDR3 DNA	CDR3 protein
.	.	TRBJ2-7	TRBV4-1	TGCGCCAGCAGCGGGGCCGGAGATGAGTACGAGCAGTACTTC	CASSGAGDEYEQYF
TRBD1	few	TRBJ1-4	TRBV4-1	TGCGCCAGCAGCCAGGGGACAGGGACGAATGAAAAACTGTTTTTT	CASSQGTGTNEKLFF
TRBD1	.	TRBJ2-3	TRBV7-6	TGTGCCAGCAGCTCCGGGACAGGGTTAGATACGCAGTATTTT	CASSSGTGLDTQYF
TRBD2	.	TRBJ2-1	TRBV27	TGTGCCAGCAGTTTAAGCGGGAGGGCCGACAATGAGCAGTTCTTC	CASSLSGRADNEQFF
TRBD1	.	TRBJ1-1	TRBV7-8	TGTGCCAGCAGCCCCAGGACAGGGGTGAACACTGAAGCTTTCTTT	CASSPRTGVNTEAFF
.	.	TRBJ2-2	TRBV11-2	TGTGCCAGCAGCTTAGGCAGGGACAATTCCGGGGAGCTGTTTTTT	CASSLGRDNSGELFF
.	.	TRBJ2-1	TRBV7-2	TGTGCCAGCAGCTTAGATACAGGGAGCTCCTACAATGAGCAGTTCTTC	CASSLDTGSSYNEQFF
.	.	TRBJ2-7	TRBV7-3	TGTGCCAGCAGCTTAACTGGTCCGTTCGGCGAGCAGTACTTC	CASSLTGPFGEQYF
TRBD2	.	TRBJ2-1	TRBV7-8	TGTGCCAGCAGCGACTCGGGGGGGCCTGGGAATGAGCAGTTCTTC	CASSDSGGPGNEQFF
TRBD2	.	TRBJ2-2	TRBV7-8	TGTGCCAGCAGCTTAGAACCCGGGAGGGAGGTCACCGGGGAGCTGTTTTTT	CASSLEPGREVTGELFF
.	.	TRBJ2-2	TRBV30	TGTGCCTGGGACCCGGGATCGAACACCGGGGAGCTGTTTTTT	CAWDPGSNTGELFF
TRBD1	.	TRBJ2-5	TRBV28	TGTGCCAGCAGCTACCTCGGGACAGGGGGAGAAGAGACCCAGTACTTC	CASSYLGTGGEETQYF
.	.	TRBJ1-5	TRBV19	TGTGCCAGTAGTATGACGGGGGGCGGCAATCAGCCCCAGCATTTT	CASSMTGGGNQPQHF
TRBD2	.	TRBJ2-7	TRBV27	TGTGCCAGCAGCCCGGGACTAGCGGCTCACGAGCAGTACTTC	CASSPGLAAHEQYF
TRBD1	few	TRBJ2-3	TRBV6-1	TGTGCCAGCAGTCCCAGGGGGTTGGGGACAGATACGCAGTATTTT	CASSPRGLGTDTQYF
TRBD1	.	TRBJ2-3	TRBV11-2	TGTGCCAGCAGCTTAGTTGGCAGGGGGCGAGATACGCAGTATTTT	CASSLVGRGRDTQYF
TRBD1	.	TRBJ2-3	TRBV9	TGTGCCAGCAGCGCCCCCCGACAGGGCGGCACAGATACGCAGTATTTT	CASSAPRQGGTDTQYF
TRBD2	.	TRBJ2-7	TRBV4-2	TGTGCCAGCAGCCAAGACCTACCTAGCGGGGGCAACGAGCAGTACTTC	CASSQDLPSGGNEQYF
.	.	TRBJ2-5	TRBV6-4	TGTGCCGGCAAAAATCCGGGACACGGAGAGACCCAGTACTTC	CAGKNPGHGETQYF
TRBD1	.	TRBJ1-5	TRBV7-8	TGTGCCAGCAGCCTCCCAGGGGGGAGGCAGCCCCAGCATTTT	CASSLPGGRQPQHF
TRBD2	.	TRBJ2-5	TRBV28	TGTGCCAGCAGTTTTCCTAGCGGGTATCAAGAGACCCAGTACTTC	CASSFPSGYQETQYF
TRBD1	.	TRBJ2-5	TRBV7-9	TGTGCCAGCAGCCCAGGGGCGACAGGGGAAGAGACCCAGTACTTC	CASSPGATGEETQYF
.	.	TRBJ1-1	TRBV21-1	TGTGCCAGCAGCCCCCCGACCGGGAGAAGGGATTTAAGGACTGAAGCTTTCTTT	CASSPPTGRRDLRTEAFF
TRBD2	.	TRBJ2-1	TRBV11-2	TGTGCCAGCAGCCAACCGGGACTAGCGGGGGGGAGGACCTACAATGAGCAGTTCTTC	CASSQPGLAGGRTYNEQFF
TRBD2	.	TRBJ2-1	TRBV4-1	TGCGCCAGCAGCCAGACGGGACTAGCGGGCCTAAATGAGCAGTTCTTC	CASSQTGLAGLNEQFF
TRBD1	.	TRBJ2-2	TRBV18	TGTGCCAGCTCACCTTCGATTCGACAGGGGCTAGTCTCCACCGGGGAGCTGTTTTTT	CASSPSIRQGLVSTGELFF
TRBD2	.	TRBJ2-3	TRBV6-4	TGTGCCAGCAGTGACTCCTCTAGCGGGGGCACAGATACGCAGTATTTT	CASSDSSSGGTDTQYF
.	once	TRBJ2-1	TRBV5-4	TGTGCCAGCAGCTTAGAACAGGGCGCCTACAATGAGCAGTTCTTC	CASSLEQGAYNEQFF
TRBD2	.	TRBJ2-7	TRBV4-1	TGCGCCAGCAGCCGAGGGACTAGCGGGGCAAACTCCTACGAGCAGTACTTC	CASSRGTSGANSYEQYF
.	.	TRBJ2-4	TRBV7-9	TGTGCCAGCAGCCCATCTCCGGGGAATCCCAAAAACATTCAGTACTTC	CASSPSPGNPKNIQYF
TRBD2	.	TRBJ2-1	TRBV28	TGTGCCAGCAGGACTAGCGGGGGCAATGAGCAGTTCTTC	CASRTSGGNEQFF
TRBD2	.	TRBJ2-5	TRBV5-4	TGTGCCAGCAGCGTCGGGACTAGCGGGGGAACCACGTTAGCCCAGTACTTC	CASSVGTSGGTTLAQYF
TRBD2	.	TRBJ2-2	TRBV7-8	TGTGCCAGCAGTTTAATAGGCGGGGGGAACACCGGGGAGCTGTTTTTT	CASSLIGGGNTGELFF
.	.	TRBJ1-6	TRBV7-2	TGTGCCAGCAGCACCACAGGGCCCTCCAATTCACCCCTCCACTTT	CASSTTGPSNSPLHF
.	.	TRBJ2-1	TRBV5-5	TGTGCCAGCAGCTTTGGGCTCGTCAATGAGCAGTTCTTC	CASSFGLVNEQFF
TRBD2	.	TRBJ2-1	TRBV7-9	TGTGCCAGCACGCCTGGGACTAGCGGATACAATGAGCAGTTCTTC	CASTPGTSGYNEQFF
TRBD2	once	TRBJ2-1	TRBV4-1	TGCGCCAGCAGCCAAGATGTGCGGGAGGACAATGAGCAGTTCTTC	CASSQDVREDNEQFF
TRBD1	.	TRBJ1-2	TRBV5-4	TGTGCCAGCTTGCTGGACAGGGGCTATGGCTACACCTTC	CASLLDRGYGYTF
TRBD1	.	TRBJ1-1	TRBV28	TGTGCCAGCAGTTTCTCAGGGGGCTGGGCCACTGAAGCTTTCTTT	CASSFSGGWATEAFF
TRBD1	.	TRBJ2-7	TRBV27	TGTGCCAGCAGTTTTAGGGACAGGGCCTACGAGCAGTACTTC	CASSFRDRAYEQYF
.	.	TRBJ2-1	TRBV27	TGTGCCAGCAGTATTACTAGCCCAAGGGGAAACAATGAGCAGTTCTTC	CASSITSPRGNNEQFF
.	.	TRBJ2-1	TRBV28	TGTGCCAGCAGTAACCAGAACTCCTACAATGAGCAGTTCTTC	CASSNQNSYNEQFF
.	.	TRBJ2-7	TRBV7-8	TGTGCCAGCAGCCTATGGACCCAGGGGATTTACGAGCAGTACTTC	CASSLWTQGIYEQYF
TRBD1	.	TRBJ1-3	TRBV7-9	TGTGCCAGCAGCTTTCAGGGGGCTGGAAACACCATATATTTT	CASSFQGAGNTIYF
.	.	TRBJ1-2	TRBV6-1	TGTGCCAGCAGGCAGGGTTTTGGCTACACCTTC	CASRQGFGYTF
.	once	TRBJ2-5	TRBV2	TGTGCCAGCAGTGAAATGGCGACTGACGAAGAGACCCAGTACTTC	CASSEMATDEETQYF